This T cell receptor (beta chain) was captured by sequencing in a study of blood T cell repertoires in COVID-19. Study as a whole: COVID-19 samples from acute and convalescent phases originated in the United States, Italy and Spain. Nucleic acid was either cDNA or gDNA, and it came from T cells, B-cell-depleted T cells, or PBMCs.

In its sample, this clone was seen once. J was trimmed by 2 bases and V by 5 bases; bases with no gene match: 2. Germline values: CDR1 SGHTA, CDR2 FQGTGA. The CDR3 contains 13 residues. The protocol was immunoSEQ multiplex PCR, while the TCRdb copy is restricted to in-frame clones and leaves out a portion. The data contain about 270,000 clones, about 86% of them singletons. This receptor was taken from a woman aged 55-75 years with active or convalescent COVID-19. Sequencing input: peripheral blood. The genes are TRBV7-3 and TRBJ2-5, with 7 bases aligning to TRBD2. This CDR3 is CASSVAGQETQYF. CDR3 nucleotides: TGTGCCAGCAGCGTAGCGGGTCAAGAGACCCAGTACTTC.